The rows below give T cell receptor beta chains drawn from one sample of a study of shared clonotypes between healthy human individuals. Data came from immunoSEQ multiplex PCR; TCRdb stores just in-frame clones and leaves some out. The table records over 950,000 clones, about 72% of them present only once. The specimen was memory CD4+ T cells from PBMCs. The receptors here all came from a man between 18 and 29 years old in good health. Some clones in this sample may be carry-over from other donors' samples. Both conserved end residues are part of each CDR3. The D gene is left open where the match is weak. Expanded clones get a size class; other rows say once, few or many, or leave the size out.

abundance: few
d_gene: NA
j_gene: TRBJ1-1
v_gene: TRBV28
CDR3nt: TGTGCCAGCAGCTTTAGGGGCGACAGGTGGATCGCTGAAGCTTTCTTT
CDR3aa: CASSFRGDRWIAEAFF

abundance: many
d_gene: NA
j_gene: TRBJ1-4
v_gene: TRBV2
CDR3nt: TGTGCCAGCCAACAGGGTGGACTGTTTTTT
CDR3aa: CASQQGGLFF

abundance: NA
d_gene: NA
j_gene: TRBJ2-1
v_gene: TRBV11-1
CDR3nt: TGTGCCAGCAGCCTCTCCACCTACAATGAGCAGTTCTTC
CDR3aa: CASSLSTYNEQFF

abundance: NA
d_gene: NA
j_gene: TRBJ2-1
v_gene: TRBV4-2
CDR3nt: TGTGCCAGCAGCCAAGATCCTACGGGGGGCGGTGAGCAGTTCTTC
CDR3aa: CASSQDPTGGGEQFF

abundance: few
d_gene: NA
j_gene: TRBJ1-3
v_gene: TRBV7-9
CDR3nt: TGTGCCAGCCCCCTTGGGGCGTCTGGAAACACCATATATTTT
CDR3aa: CASPLGASGNTIYF

abundance: NA
d_gene: TRBD2
j_gene: TRBJ2-7
v_gene: TRBV6-6
CDR3nt: TGTGCCAGCAGTGCCCGACTAGCGGGGGCCTACGAGCAGTACTTC
CDR3aa: CASSARLAGAYEQYF

abundance: once
d_gene: TRBD1
j_gene: TRBJ1-1
v_gene: TRBV6-5
CDR3nt: TGTGCCAGCTACACAGGGGGCTGGGAAGCTTTCTTT
CDR3aa: CASYTGGWEAFF

abundance: NA
d_gene: NA
j_gene: TRBJ2-3
v_gene: TRBV28
CDR3nt: TGTGCCAGCAGTCCAATATGGGGAGGTGCAGATACGCAGTATTTT
CDR3aa: CASSPIWGGADTQYF

abundance: NA
d_gene: TRBD2
j_gene: TRBJ2-5
v_gene: TRBV5-5
CDR3nt: TGTGCCAGCAACCTGGGGATACTAGCGGAGACCCAGTACTTC
CDR3aa: CASNLGILAETQYF

abundance: NA
d_gene: TRBD2
j_gene: TRBJ2-2
v_gene: TRBV5-1
CDR3nt: TGCGCCAGCAGCTTGGCGCGCGGGAGTAGCGGGGAGCTGTTTTTT
CDR3aa: CASSLARGSSGELFF

abundance: NA
d_gene: NA
j_gene: TRBJ1-1
v_gene: TRBV5-5
CDR3nt: TGTGCCAGCAGCTTACTAACAGGCATGAACACTGAAGCTTTCTTT
CDR3aa: CASSLLTGMNTEAFF

abundance: NA
d_gene: NA
j_gene: TRBJ2-7
v_gene: TRBV28
CDR3nt: TGTGCCAGCAGTTTGGTTTTGCCGGACGCCTACGAGCAGTACTTC
CDR3aa: CASSLVLPDAYEQYF

abundance: NA
d_gene: TRBD1
j_gene: TRBJ2-1
v_gene: TRBV7-2
CDR3nt: TGTGCCAGCAGCTCGGGACAGTACAATGAGCAGTTCTTC
CDR3aa: CASSSGQYNEQFF

abundance: NA
d_gene: TRBD1
j_gene: TRBJ2-7
v_gene: TRBV11-1
CDR3nt: TGTGCCAGCAGCTTAGGACAGGGCGTCAACGAGCAGTACTTC
CDR3aa: CASSLGQGVNEQYF

abundance: NA
d_gene: NA
j_gene: TRBJ1-2
v_gene: TRBV9
CDR3nt: TGTGCCAGCAGCGTAGTGGCGGCAGATTATGGCTACACCTTC
CDR3aa: CASSVVAADYGYTF

abundance: NA
d_gene: TRBD1
j_gene: TRBJ1-2
v_gene: TRBV28
CDR3nt: TGTGCCAGCAGTCTACAGGGGGCCGGTTATGGCTACACCTTC
CDR3aa: CASSLQGAGYGYTF

abundance: few
d_gene: TRBD2
j_gene: TRBJ2-7
v_gene: TRBV7-3
CDR3nt: TGTGCCAGCAGCGCCAGGAGGACTAGCGGGTACGAGCAGTACTTC
CDR3aa: CASSARRTSGYEQYF

abundance: NA
d_gene: NA
j_gene: TRBJ2-2
v_gene: TRBV6-1
CDR3nt: TGTGCCAGCACCCGCTATATAAACACCGGGGAGCTGTTTTTT
CDR3aa: CASTRYINTGELFF

abundance: NA
d_gene: TRBD2
j_gene: TRBJ2-5
v_gene: TRBV4-2
CDR3nt: TGTGCCAGCAGCCAAGCGGGAGCGGGAGGGTCTGGGGAGACCCAGTACTTC
CDR3aa: CASSQAGAGGSGETQYF

abundance: NA
d_gene: NA
j_gene: TRBJ2-7
v_gene: TRBV15
CDR3nt: TGTGCCACCAGCAGAGATTTCGAGTCTGGGCAGTACTTC
CDR3aa: CATSRDFESGQYF

abundance: NA
d_gene: TRBD2
j_gene: TRBJ2-3
v_gene: TRBV7-8
CDR3nt: TGTGCCAGCAGCGCCGGACTAGTCGGCTCCGCAGATACGCAGTATTTT
CDR3aa: CASSAGLVGSADTQYF

abundance: NA
d_gene: TRBD1
j_gene: TRBJ2-2
v_gene: TRBV7-9
CDR3nt: TGTGCCAGCAGCCCCCCAGGACAGGGAAAGAACACCGGGGAGCTGTTTTTT
CDR3aa: CASSPPGQGKNTGELFF

abundance: NA
d_gene: NA
j_gene: TRBJ2-2
v_gene: TRBV11-2
CDR3nt: TGTGCCAGCAGCTTAGCTAGGGATGCCGGGGAGCTGTTTTTT
CDR3aa: CASSLARDAGELFF

abundance: NA
d_gene: TRBD2
j_gene: TRBJ2-3
v_gene: TRBV15
CDR3nt: TGTGCCACCAGCAGAGATTATCGGACTAGGTCCGCTGATACGCAGTATTTT
CDR3aa: CATSRDYRTRSADTQYF

abundance: NA
d_gene: NA
j_gene: TRBJ1-4
v_gene: TRBV5-4
CDR3nt: TGTGCCAGCAGCTTGGTCGGGGGCGAAAAACTGTTTTTT
CDR3aa: CASSLVGGEKLFF

abundance: NA
d_gene: TRBD1
j_gene: TRBJ1-2
v_gene: TRBV5-1
CDR3nt: TGCGCCAGCAGCTGGGGGACAGCTTATGGCTACACCTTC
CDR3aa: CASSWGTAYGYTF

abundance: NA
d_gene: NA
j_gene: TRBJ2-1
v_gene: TRBV30
CDR3nt: TGTGCCTGGAGTGTGTGGGATGAGCAGTTCTTC
CDR3aa: CAWSVWDEQFF

abundance: once
d_gene: NA
j_gene: TRBJ2-5
v_gene: TRBV25-1
CDR3nt: TGTGCCAGCAGTCAGGGGGGCGTTAGGGAGACCCAGTACTTC
CDR3aa: CASSQGGVRETQYF

abundance: once
d_gene: NA
j_gene: TRBJ2-1
v_gene: TRBV7-7
CDR3nt: TGTGCCAGCAGTACAGGTCCTTACAATGAGCAGTTCTTC
CDR3aa: CASSTGPYNEQFF

abundance: NA
d_gene: TRBD2
j_gene: TRBJ2-5
v_gene: TRBV29-1
CDR3nt: TGCAGCGTTGAAGCTGGGCTAGCGGGAGAGACCCAGTACTTC
CDR3aa: CSVEAGLAGETQYF

abundance: once
d_gene: TRBD2
j_gene: TRBJ2-7
v_gene: TRBV28
CDR3nt: TGTGCCAGCAGTTTACTAGCGGGAACCACCTACGAGCAGTACTTC
CDR3aa: CASSLLAGTTYEQYF

abundance: NA
d_gene: TRBD1
j_gene: TRBJ1-2
v_gene: TRBV4-1
CDR3nt: TGCGCCAGCAGCCAAGTTACCGGACAGGGCCTTGTCCTAGGCGGCTACACCTTC
CDR3aa: CASSQVTGQGLVLGGYTF

abundance: few
d_gene: NA
j_gene: TRBJ1-5
v_gene: TRBV30
CDR3nt: TGTGCCTGGAGTGTGATGGGTAGGCAGCCCCAGCATTTT
CDR3aa: CAWSVMGRQPQHF

abundance: NA
d_gene: NA
j_gene: TRBJ2-1
v_gene: TRBV18
CDR3nt: TGTGCCAGCTCACCGACTAGAACCTACAATGAGCAGTTCTTC
CDR3aa: CASSPTRTYNEQFF

abundance: NA
d_gene: NA
j_gene: TRBJ2-2
v_gene: TRBV28
CDR3nt: TGTGCCAGCAGCGACTGGACCGGGGAGCTGTTTTTT
CDR3aa: CASSDWTGELFF

abundance: NA
d_gene: NA
j_gene: TRBJ1-1
v_gene: TRBV28
CDR3nt: TGTGCCAGCAGGGGGCGGAGTGAAGCTTTCTTT
CDR3aa: CASRGRSEAFF

abundance: few
d_gene: NA
j_gene: TRBJ1-1
v_gene: TRBV7-3
CDR3nt: TGTGCCAGCAGCTTAGACCGAGACACTGAAGCTTTCTTT
CDR3aa: CASSLDRDTEAFF